This T cell receptor (beta chain) emerged from a study of blood T cell repertoires in COVID-19. The overall study: Sites in the United States, Italy and Spain provided acute and convalescent COVID-19 samples. T cells, B-cell-depleted T cells, or PBMCs supplied cDNA or gDNA.

Original data processing: Estimation of nucleated cell counts was performed using reference gene primer amplification. Assay used: immunoSEQ multiplex PCR; TCRdb lists only in-frame clones, some missing. V and J calls and clone size are copied from that table; D and trimming were computed from the DNA. Counted here are about 37,000 clones, 80% occurring once; the ten biggest clones make up 13% to 15%. The sample was peripheral blood. The receptor was isolated from a woman between 70 and 85 years old with acute or convalescent COVID-19.

As DNA, the CDR3 is TGCGCCAGCAGCTTGGATCCAGGGCTCCCTAACTATGGCTACACCTTC. It codes for CASSLDPGLPNYGYTF. V usage is TRBV5-1 and J usage is TRBJ1-2; tentatively, D is TRBD1 (5 bases). The length of the CDR3 is 16 residues. Germline CDR1 and CDR2: SGHRS and YFSETQ. V lost 0 bases, J lost 0 bases, and 12 bases lay in between.